This T cell receptor (beta chain) was found in a study of identical twins. The study's findings and limits: Where beta out-of-frame sequences were concerned, excess twin sharing was weaker.

MiXCR was run by TCRdb on the 5' RACE reads, yielding one entry per CDR3 protein. The repertoire holds approximately 230,000 distinct CDR3 sequences, with more than 12% as singletons. Note on this clonotype: The antigen remains undetermined.

Trimming took 5 bases from V and 7 from J; bases not matched to a gene: 8. Germline loops: CDR1 SSHAT, CDR2 FNYEAQ (reference sequence). This CDR3 is built from 14 residues. This clonotype was obtained from a woman aged 18 to 35 in good health. The material sequenced was memory (CD45RO+) T cells sorted from blood. V is TRBV7-7 and J is TRBJ2-5, with TRBD1 identical over 9 bases. Here the CDR3 reads CASSPAGQGTTQYF. Here the CDR3 DNA reads TGTGCCAGCAGCCCGGCGGGACAGGGCACGACCCAGTACTTC.